This is a list of T cell receptor beta chains from one sample in a study of blood T cell repertoires in COVID-19. Here immunoSEQ multiplex PCR was the method, and the copy in TCRdb shows in-frame clones only, minus some. The sample has under 300,000 clones; around 90% are singletons. Sequenced: peripheral blood. The receptors shown here come from a woman under 40 with acute or convalescent COVID-19. CDR3s include the opening cysteine and the closing phenylalanine or tryptophan. Each record gives: V gene, D gene, J gene, clone size, CDR3 DNA, CDR3 protein. The D gene is left open where the match is weak. Size is omitted from some rows. Given values are once, few, many or a class for expanded clones.

TRBV30,TRBD2,TRBJ2-1,-,TGTGCCTGGGGAAAGGGACTAGCGGCCTACAATGAGCAGTTCTTC,CAWGKGLAAYNEQFF
TRBV7-3,TRBD2,TRBJ2-3,few,TGTGCCAGCAGCCCCGGGACTACCCACACAGATACGCAGTATTTT,CASSPGTTHTDTQYF
TRBV9,TRBD1,TRBJ1-1,-,TGTGCCAGCAGCGGGGGACAGTGGAACACTGAAGCTTTCTTT,CASSGGQWNTEAFF
TRBV30,-,TRBJ2-3,-,TGTGCCTGGAGTGTACAGGGCACAGATACGCAGTATTTT,CAWSVQGTDTQYF
TRBV25-1,-,TRBJ2-1,-,TGTGCCAGCAGTGAATTTCCGAGCGGTTCCTACAATGAGCAGTTCTTC,CASSEFPSGSYNEQFF
TRBV4-3,TRBD2,TRBJ2-3,-,TGCGCCAGCAGCCAAGATCTAGGACTAGCGGGAGGGGGTATCACAGATACGCAGTATTTT,CASSQDLGLAGGGITDTQYF
TRBV23-1,TRBD2,TRBJ2-7,-,TGCGCCAGCAGTCACGCAAAGCGGGAGGCTCTCTACGAGCAGTACTTC,CASSHAKREALYEQYF
TRBV9,-,TRBJ2-3,-,TGTGCCAGCAGCCCTAGAGGGGGATTGAGCACAGATACGCAGTATTTT,CASSPRGGLSTDTQYF
TRBV7-9,-,TRBJ2-7,once,TGTGCCAGCAGCGGAAGTACAGGCGTCTTGGCCTACGAGCAGTACTTC,CASSGSTGVLAYEQYF
TRBV18,-,TRBJ1-1,-,TGTGCCAGCTCTCGAATAGAGGGCACTGAAGCTTTCTTT,CASSRIEGTEAFF
TRBV7-9,-,TRBJ2-7,-,TGTGCCAGCAGCTTACCCTCTATGGCCTACGAGCAGTACTTC,CASSLPSMAYEQYF
TRBV7-3,TRBD1,TRBJ2-2,-,TGTGCCAGCAGCCTCACAGGGGATTTCGGCACCGGGGAGCTGTTTTTT,CASSLTGDFGTGELFF
TRBV9,-,TRBJ1-1,-,TGTGCCAGCAGCCCAGAGGCCAGCCCTTACACTGAAGCTTTCTTT,CASSPEASPYTEAFF
TRBV7-2,TRBD2,TRBJ2-7,-,TGTGCCAGCGAGAAGACTAGCGGGATTTCGGAAGAGCAGTACTTC,CASEKTSGISEEQYF
TRBV19,TRBD1,TRBJ2-7,-,TGTGCCAGTACCCCCGGGACAGGGTTATACGAGCAGTACTTC,CASTPGTGLYEQYF
TRBV29-1,-,TRBJ2-1,-,TGCAGCGTTGAAGGTCAGCACAGGTCCTACAATGAGCAGTTCTTC,CSVEGQHRSYNEQFF
TRBV29-1,TRBD2,TRBJ2-1,-,TGCAGCGGGCAAGGGACTAGCGGGGTCAATGAGCAGTTCTTC,CSGQGTSGVNEQFF
TRBV13,TRBD2,TRBJ2-7,once,TGTGCCAGCAGCTTACCGGGAGGGAGCTACGAGCAGTACTTC,CASSLPGGSYEQYF
TRBV7-2,TRBD1,TRBJ1-4,-,TGTGCCAGCAAAAGGGGGCGCGGGGAAAAACTGTTTTTT,CASKRGRGEKLFF
TRBV5-4,-,TRBJ1-5,few,TGTGCCAGCAGCCCAGGGGTCGGCAATCAGCCCCAGCATTTT,CASSPGVGNQPQHF
TRBV24-1,TRBD1,TRBJ2-3,-,TGTGCCACTGGGCCCGGGACAGCGGCAGATACGCAGTATTTT,CATGPGTAADTQYF
TRBV5-8,TRBD1,TRBJ1-5,-,TGTGCCAGCAGCTTGGGGGACAGATCGAGCAATCAGCCCCAGCATTTT,CASSLGDRSSNQPQHF